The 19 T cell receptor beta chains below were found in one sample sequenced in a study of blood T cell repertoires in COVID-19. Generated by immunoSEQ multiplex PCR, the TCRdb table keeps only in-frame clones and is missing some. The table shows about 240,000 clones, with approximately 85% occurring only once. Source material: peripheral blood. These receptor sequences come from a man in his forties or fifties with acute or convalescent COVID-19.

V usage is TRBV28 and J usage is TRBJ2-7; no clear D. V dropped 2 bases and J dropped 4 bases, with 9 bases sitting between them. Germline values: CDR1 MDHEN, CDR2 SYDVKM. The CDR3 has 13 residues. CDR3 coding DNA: TGTGCCAGCAGTTTAGGAACAGTTTACGAGCAGTACTTC. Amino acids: CASSLGTVYEQYF.

The CDR3 loop reads CASTLGEDPSYEQYF. The CDR3 region has the DNA TGTGCCAGCACCCTTGGGGAGGACCCCTCCTACGAGCAGTACTTC. The rearrangement links TRBV5-8 to TRBJ2-7, with D possibly being TRBD2 (6 bases). The CDR3 consists of 15 residues. Germline assignment: CDR1 SGHTS and CDR2 YDEGEE. Trimming shortened V by 6 bases and J by 0 bases, and 16 bases separated the two germline ends.

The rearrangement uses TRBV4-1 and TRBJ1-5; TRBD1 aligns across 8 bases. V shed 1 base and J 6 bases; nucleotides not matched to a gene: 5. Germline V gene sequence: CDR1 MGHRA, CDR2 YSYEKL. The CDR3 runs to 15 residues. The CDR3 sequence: CASSQGQGFSQPQHF. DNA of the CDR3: TGCGCCAGCAGCCAAGGACAGGGGTTCAGTCAGCCCCAGCATTTT.

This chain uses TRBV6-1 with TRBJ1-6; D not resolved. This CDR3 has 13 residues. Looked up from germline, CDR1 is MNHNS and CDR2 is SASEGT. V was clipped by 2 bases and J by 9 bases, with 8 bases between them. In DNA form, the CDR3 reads TGTGCCAGCAGTGAAATGACTAGTTCACCCCTCCACTTT. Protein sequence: CASSEMTSSPLHF.

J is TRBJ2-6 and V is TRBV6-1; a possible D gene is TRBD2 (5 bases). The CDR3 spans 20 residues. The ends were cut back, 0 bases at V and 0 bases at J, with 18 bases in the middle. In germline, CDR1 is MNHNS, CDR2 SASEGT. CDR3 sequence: CASSEALIWSGPSGANVLTF. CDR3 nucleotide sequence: TGTGCCAGCAGTGAAGCGCTCATCTGGAGCGGCCCCTCTGGGGCCAACGTCCTGACTTTC.

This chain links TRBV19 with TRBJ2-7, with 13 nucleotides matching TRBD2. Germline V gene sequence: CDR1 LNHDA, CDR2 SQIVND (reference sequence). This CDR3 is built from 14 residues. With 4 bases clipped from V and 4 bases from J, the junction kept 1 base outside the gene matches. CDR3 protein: CASSRTSGSYEQYF. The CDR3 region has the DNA TGTGCCAGTAGTAGGACTAGCGGGAGTTACGAGCAGTACTTC.

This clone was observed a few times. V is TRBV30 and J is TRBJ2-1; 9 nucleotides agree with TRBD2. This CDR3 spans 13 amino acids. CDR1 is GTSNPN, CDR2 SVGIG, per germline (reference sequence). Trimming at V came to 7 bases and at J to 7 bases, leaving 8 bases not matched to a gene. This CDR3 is CASSGLALNEQFF. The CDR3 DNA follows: TGTGCCTCGAGCGGACTAGCGCTAAATGAGCAGTTCTTC.

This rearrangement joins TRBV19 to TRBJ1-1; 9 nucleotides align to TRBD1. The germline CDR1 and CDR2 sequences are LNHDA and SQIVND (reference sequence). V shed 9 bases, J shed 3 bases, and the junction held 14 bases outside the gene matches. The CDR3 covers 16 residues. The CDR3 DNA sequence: TGTGCCAGCCTCCGAACAGGGGGCATAGAGTACACTGAAGCTTTCTTT. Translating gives CASLRTGGIEYTEAFF.

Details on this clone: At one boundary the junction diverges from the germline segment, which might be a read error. The CDR3 bases are TGTGCTAGCAGCTTAGGACTAGCCCCTGAGGGAGAGACCCAGTACTTC. Residues: CASSLGLAPEGETQYF. The chain uses TRBV7-7 and TRBJ2-5; 8 nucleotides agree with TRBD2. Germline V lookup: CDR1 SSHAT, CDR2 FNYEAQ (reference sequence). The CDR3 is made up of 16 amino acids. Together with reference TRBV7-7 and TRBJ2-5, the CDR3 gives the full variable domain: GAGVSQSPRYKVTKRGQDVTLRCDPISSHATLYWYQQALGQGPEFLTYFNYEAQPDKSGLPSDRFSAERPEGSISTLTIQRTEQRDSAMYRCASSLGLAPEGETQYFGPGTRLLVL.

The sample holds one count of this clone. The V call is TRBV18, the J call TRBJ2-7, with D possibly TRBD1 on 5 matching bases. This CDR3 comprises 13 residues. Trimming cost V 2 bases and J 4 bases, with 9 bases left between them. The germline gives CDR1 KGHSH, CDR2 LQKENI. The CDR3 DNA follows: TGTGCCAGCTCACCAACAGGTCAATACGAGCAGTACTTC. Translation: CASSPTGQYEQYF. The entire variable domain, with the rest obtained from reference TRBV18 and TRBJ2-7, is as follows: NAGVMQNPRHLVRRRGQEARLRCSPMKGHSHVYWYRQLPEEGLKFMVYLQKENIIDESGMPKERFSAEFPKEGPSILRIQQVVRGDSAAYFCASSPTGQYEQYFGPGTRLTVT.

The CDR3 DNA reads as TGTGCCAGCAGCTTAAGGCCGGACTTATACAATGAGCAGTTCTTC. Its protein product is CASSLRPDLYNEQFF. The V call is TRBV11-3, the J call TRBJ2-1, with D perhaps matching TRBD2 (5 bases). This CDR3 spans 15 amino acids. V was clipped by 2 bases and J by 4 bases, with 12 bases between them. Germline loops: CDR1 SGHNT, CDR2 YENEEA.

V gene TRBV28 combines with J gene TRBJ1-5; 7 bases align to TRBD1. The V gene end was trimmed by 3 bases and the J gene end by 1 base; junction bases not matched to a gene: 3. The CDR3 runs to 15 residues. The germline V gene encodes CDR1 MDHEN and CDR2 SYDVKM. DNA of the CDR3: TGTGCCAGCAGTTTCGACAGGGTGAGCAATCAGCCCCAGCATTTT. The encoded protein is CASSFDRVSNQPQHF.

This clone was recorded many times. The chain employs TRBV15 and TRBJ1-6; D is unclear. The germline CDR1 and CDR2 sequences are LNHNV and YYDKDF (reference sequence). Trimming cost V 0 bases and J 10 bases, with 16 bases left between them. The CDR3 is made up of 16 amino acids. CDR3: CATSRDSGRGGSPLHF. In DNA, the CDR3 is TGTGCCACCAGCAGAGATTCAGGACGAGGCGGGTCACCCCTCCACTTT. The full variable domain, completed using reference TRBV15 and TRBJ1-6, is DAMVIQNPRYQVTQFGKPVTLSCSQTLNHNVMYWYQQKSSQAPKLLFHYYDKDFNNEADTPDNFQSRRPNTSFCFLDIRSPGLGDTAMYLCATSRDSGRGGSPLHFGNGTRLTVT.

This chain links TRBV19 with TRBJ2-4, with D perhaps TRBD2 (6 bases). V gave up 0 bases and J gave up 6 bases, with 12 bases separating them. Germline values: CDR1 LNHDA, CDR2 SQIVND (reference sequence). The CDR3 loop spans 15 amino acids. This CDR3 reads CASSIDATGGNIQYF. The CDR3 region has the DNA TGTGCCAGTAGTATAGACGCAACCGGGGGAAACATTCAGTACTTC.

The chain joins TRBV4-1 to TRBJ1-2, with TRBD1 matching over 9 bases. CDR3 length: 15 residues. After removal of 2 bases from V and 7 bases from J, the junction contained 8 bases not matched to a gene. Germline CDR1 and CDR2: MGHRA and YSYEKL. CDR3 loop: CASSQRDRDWFGYTF. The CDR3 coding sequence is TGCGCCAGCAGCCAAAGGGACAGGGACTGGTTTGGCTACACCTTC.

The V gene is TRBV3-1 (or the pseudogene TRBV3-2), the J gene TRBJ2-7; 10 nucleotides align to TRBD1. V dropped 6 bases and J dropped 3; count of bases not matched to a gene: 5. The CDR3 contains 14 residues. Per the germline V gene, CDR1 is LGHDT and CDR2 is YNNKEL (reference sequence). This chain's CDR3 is CASSPGQGLYEQYF. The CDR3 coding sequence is TGTGCCAGCAGTCCGGGACAGGGGCTCTACGAGCAGTACTTC.

The CDR3 DNA reads TGTGCCTGGAGTGTACCGGGACAGGGGGCTGGTGGAAACACCATATATTTT. It is translated as CAWSVPGQGAGGNTIYF. The chain uses TRBV30 and TRBJ1-3; 12 bases are shared with TRBD1. Germline CDR1 is GTSNPN and CDR2 is SVGIG (reference sequence). The CDR3 is 17 amino acids. The trim removed 0 bases at V and 3 bases at J, leaving 6 bases unmatched.

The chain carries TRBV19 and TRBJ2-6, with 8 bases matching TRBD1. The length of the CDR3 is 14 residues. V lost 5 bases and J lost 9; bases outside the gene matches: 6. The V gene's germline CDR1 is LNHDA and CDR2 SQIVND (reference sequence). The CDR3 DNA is TGTGCCAGTAGTGTGACAGGGGTACTCAACGTCCTGACTTTC. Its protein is CASSVTGVLNVLTF.

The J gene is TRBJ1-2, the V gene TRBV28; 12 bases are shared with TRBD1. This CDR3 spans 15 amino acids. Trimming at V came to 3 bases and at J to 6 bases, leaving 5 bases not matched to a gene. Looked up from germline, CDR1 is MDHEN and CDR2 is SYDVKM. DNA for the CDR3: TGTGCCAGCAGTTTCAGGGACAGGGGGCATCATGGCTACACCTTC. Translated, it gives CASSFRDRGHHGYTF.